Listed here are 17 T cell receptor beta chains from one sample, sequenced in a study of blood T cell repertoires in COVID-19 (TCRdb year 2020). The library was built by means of the immunoSEQ multiplex PCR assay. The table comes from immuneACCESS by way of TCRdb, which keeps in-frame sequences with V and J called. Part of the clones is missing from these tables; in studies checked, under half for an unresolved V gene and the rest for unknown reasons. For this sample the table gives a few hundred thousand clones, of which 70% to 90% were detected only once. Around 4% of the sample comes from the top ten. Source material: peripheral blood. The receptors come from a woman in her forties or fifties with active or convalescent COVID-19.

This clone was recorded only once. V usage is TRBV19 and J usage is TRBJ1-5, with 8 bases that match TRBD1. J gave up 6 bases and V 5 bases, and 12 bases lay outside the gene matches. The germline V gene has CDR1 LNHDA and CDR2 SQIVND (reference sequence). This CDR3 comprises 16 residues. The CDR3 reads CASSAGQGLRGQPQHF. The CDR3 DNA sequence: TGTGCCAGTAGTGCAGGACAGGGCTTGCGGGGTCAGCCCCAGCATTTT.

With regard to this clone: Germline and junction disagree at one end, which may indicate a read error. This sequence joins TRBV18 and TRBJ1-1; 7 bases match TRBD1. The germline V gene has CDR1 KGHSH and CDR2 LQKENI. The CDR3 is made up of 14 amino acids. As DNA, the CDR3 is TGTGCCAGCTCCCCACAGGGGCGGGGCACTGAAGCTTTCTTT. Translated: CASSPQGRGTEAFF.

The CDR3 DNA reads as TGTGCCAGCAGTTACGGGGCGGGAGGGCCCTTTGAGCAGTTCTTC. Translating it yields CASSYGAGGPFEQFF. J is TRBJ2-1 and V is TRBV6-5, with 9 bases aligning to TRBD2. There are 15 residues in the CDR3. The germline V gene encodes CDR1 MNHEY and CDR2 SVGAGI. Losses at the gene ends were 2 bases for V and 9 bases for J; bases not matched to a gene: 8.

J is TRBJ2-2 and V is TRBV4-2, with a possible D match to TRBD2 (5 bases). The CDR3 runs 14 residues. The ends were cut back, 1 base at V and 4 bases at J, with 7 bases in the middle. Germline CDR1 is LGHNA and CDR2 is YNFKEQ. For the CDR3, the DNA is TGTGCCAGCAGCCAAGGGACTTTCACCGGGGAGCTGTTTTTT. This encodes CASSQGTFTGELFF.

V is TRBV12-3 or TRBV12-4 and J is TRBJ2-2, with 8 bases that match TRBD2. The CDR3 totals 13 residues. J gave up 6 bases and V 8 bases, and 5 bases lay outside the gene matches. The CDR3 sequence: CASRGLDPGELFF. In nucleotides, the CDR3 is TGTGCCAGCCGGGGACTAGATCCCGGGGAGCTGTTTTTT.

The chain couples TRBV15 to TRBJ2-1, with 9 nucleotides matching TRBD2. Germline lookup yields CDR1 LNHNV and CDR2 YYDKDF (reference sequence). There are 17 residues in the CDR3. The V segment lost 1 base and the J segment 3 bases; nucleotides outside the gene matches: 7. The CDR3 bases are TGTGCCACCAGCAGAGGCCAGGGGACTAGCCGCTACAATGAGCAGTTCTTC. Translated: CATSRGQGTSRYNEQFF.

J is TRBJ1-3 and V is TRBV2; TRBD1 aligns across 9 bases. Germline trimming cut 6 bases from V and 3 bases from J; bases unmatched to any gene: 12. This CDR3 is 17 amino acids long. Germline values: CDR1 SNHLY, CDR2 FYNNEI. The CDR3 loop reads CASSRVRTGGDGNTIYF. DNA for the CDR3: TGTGCCAGCAGCCGTGTAAGAACAGGGGGCGATGGAAACACCATATATTTT.

The chain carries TRBV19 and TRBJ2-5; D possibly corresponds to TRBD2 (5 bases). CDR1 and CDR2 from the germline V gene are LNHDA and SQIVND (reference sequence). The CDR3 has 14 amino acids. V lost 6 bases to trimming and J lost 2 bases, with 13 bases between them. CDR3 in DNA: TGTGCCAGTAGCAAAGGGAGTGGGCAAGAGACCCAGTACTTC. It specifies CASSKGSGQETQYF.

V and J are TRBV18 and TRBJ2-1; 14 nucleotides match TRBD2. Germline V gene data show CDR1 as KGHSH and CDR2 as LQKENI. The length of the CDR3 is 14 residues. After removal of 5 bases from V and 7 bases from J, the junction contained 1 base not matched to a gene. In DNA, the CDR3 is TGTGCCAGCTCAGGGACTAGCGGGAGTAATGAGCAGTTCTTC. It specifies CASSGTSGSNEQFF.

The V call is TRBV19, the J call TRBJ2-2; D ambiguous. The germline gives CDR1 LNHDA, CDR2 SQIVND (reference sequence). The CDR3 has 13 residues. Trimming cost V 3 bases and J 5 bases, with 7 bases left between them. CDR3 in DNA: TGTGCCAGTAGTATGAAGCCTACCGGGGAGCTGTTTTTT. It specifies CASSMKPTGELFF.

The V call is TRBV5-8, the J call TRBJ1-6; no firm D call. Deletions cut 3 bases from V and 6 bases from J, with 10 bases between. CDR1 and CDR2 from the germline V gene are SGHTS and YDEGEE. This CDR3 contains 14 residues. CDR3 protein: CASSSRVRNSPLHF. CDR3 nucleotides: TGTGCCAGCAGCTCCCGAGTTCGTAATTCACCCCTCCACTTT. Based on the CDR3 plus reference TRBV5-8 and TRBJ1-6, the full variable domain is EAGVTQSPTHLIKTRGQQATLRCSPISGHTSVYWYQQALGLGLQFLLWYDEGEERNRGNFPPRFSGRQFPNYSSELNVNALELEDSALYLCASSSRVRNSPLHFGNGTRLTVT.

The V gene is TRBV15, the J gene TRBJ2-3; 9 nucleotides match TRBD2. After removal of 0 bases from V and 5 bases from J, the junction contained 9 bases not matched to a gene. The CDR3 consists of 17 residues. The germline V gene has CDR1 LNHNV and CDR2 YYDKDF (reference sequence). The DNA of the CDR3 is TGTGCCACCAGCAGAGATGGGCTAGCGGGGACCGGAGATACGCAGTATTTT. Translating it yields CATSRDGLAGTGDTQYF.

This chain connects TRBV5-1 to TRBJ1-1; the D is unclear. The CDR3 covers 16 residues. V lost 0 bases, J lost 3 bases, and 15 bases lay in between. In germline, CDR1 is SGHRS, CDR2 YFSETQ. The CDR3 here is CASSLARSARDTEAFF. DNA for the CDR3: TGCGCCAGCAGCTTGGCCAGATCCGCTCGGGACACTGAAGCTTTCTTT.

The V and J genes are TRBV13 and TRBJ1-2; D is possibly TRBD1 (6 bases). The germline V and J ends were trimmed by 8 bases and 2 bases, with 9 bases remaining between them. There are 12 residues in the CDR3. Germline CDR1 and CDR2: PRHDT and FYEKMQ (reference sequence). CDR3 amino acids: CASGGANYGYTF. CDR3 sequence (DNA): TGTGCCAGCGGGGGGGCCAACTATGGCTACACCTTC.

This chain connects TRBV29-1 to TRBJ2-2; D is uncertain. Germline V CDR1 and CDR2: SQVTM, ANQGSEA. Trimming cost V 4 bases and J 3 bases, with 9 bases left between them. The CDR3 runs 13 residues. CDR3 sequence (DNA): TGCAGCGTTGCCGGAGTGTACACCGGGGAGCTGTTTTTT. Translation gives CSVAGVYTGELFF.

The chain combines TRBV9 with TRBJ2-3; the match to TRBD2 covers 7 bases. Germline V lookup: CDR1 SGDLS, CDR2 YYNGEE. V shed 2 bases, J shed 0 bases, and the junction held 6 bases outside the gene matches. The length of the CDR3 is 16 residues. CDR3 sequence (DNA): TGTGCCAGCAGCGTTTTGGCTAGCGGTAGCACAGATACGCAGTATTTT. Its protein product is CASSVLASGSTDTQYF.

The J gene is TRBJ1-5, the V gene TRBV30; 7 bases agree with TRBD1. The CDR3 loop spans 13 amino acids. Germline CDR1 reads GTSNPN; CDR2 reads SVGIG (reference sequence). V gave up 2 bases and J gave up 7 bases; unmatched junction bases: 5. CDR3 nucleotide sequence: TGTGCCTGGAGTCGAGGGGGCGACCAGCCCCAGCATTTT. Its translation is CAWSRGGDQPQHF.